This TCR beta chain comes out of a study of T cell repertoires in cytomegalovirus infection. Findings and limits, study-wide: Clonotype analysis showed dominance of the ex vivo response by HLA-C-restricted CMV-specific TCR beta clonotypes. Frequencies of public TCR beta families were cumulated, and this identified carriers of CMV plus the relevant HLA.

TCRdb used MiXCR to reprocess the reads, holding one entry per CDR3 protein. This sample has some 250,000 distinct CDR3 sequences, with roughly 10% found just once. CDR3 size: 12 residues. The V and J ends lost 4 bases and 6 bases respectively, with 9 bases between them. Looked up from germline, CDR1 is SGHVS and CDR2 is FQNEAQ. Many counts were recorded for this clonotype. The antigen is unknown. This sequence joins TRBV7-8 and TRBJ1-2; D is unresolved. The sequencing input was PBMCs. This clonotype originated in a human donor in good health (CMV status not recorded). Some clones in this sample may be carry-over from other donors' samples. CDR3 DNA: TGTGCCAGCAGCTCAGCATGGGATGGCTACACCTTC. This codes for CASSSAWDGYTF. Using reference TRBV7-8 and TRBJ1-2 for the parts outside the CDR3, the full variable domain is GAGVSQSPRYKVAKRGQDVALRCDPISGHVSLFWYQQALGQGPEFLTYFQNEAQLDKSGLPSDRFFAERPEGSVSTLKIQRTQQEDSAVYLCASSSAWDGYTFGSGTRLTVV.